This T cell receptor beta chain was identified in a study of cytomegalovirus exposure and HLA in healthy donors. The length of the CDR3 is 19 residues. Germline-derived CDR1 and CDR2 are MGHRA and YSYEKL. Trimming pared 0 bases from V and 0 bases from J, leaving 15 bases between. The PCR used 60 Vbeta and 13 Jbeta primers. Profiling relied on immunoSEQ multiplex PCR, and the TCRdb table lists in-frame clones only, not all of them. The sample records 180,000 or so clones, 75% to 80% being singletons. With regard to this clone: No antigen is known for it.

Broader study findings: A link between a missense DCLRE1C variant and TCR beta V- and J-gene trimming emerged from a later analysis.

The source of this sequence is a man aged 35-49 years in good health and CMV-seropositive. The V call is TRBV4-1, the J call TRBJ2-6; possibly TRBD1 for D (6 bases). The sequenced sample was PBMCs. This chain's CDR3 is CASSQDWTAFSSGANVLTF. For the CDR3, the DNA is TGCGCCAGCAGCCAAGACTGGACAGCCTTTTCCTCTGGGGCCAACGTCCTGACTTTC.